This T cell receptor beta chain was recorded in a study of cytomegalovirus exposure and HLA in healthy donors. Across the study: It was reported in a later analysis that the 120 or so validation repertoires used the same platform as the approximately 620 first-cohort repertoires.

Study-wide results and limits: The study flagged roughly 150 TCR beta chains as cytomegalovirus-associated.

Separate from the approximately 700-subject first cohort was the approximately 120-subject validation cohort, to which the donors belonged. Produced via immunoSEQ multiplex PCR; TCRdb's table is partial and in-frame only. The sample has some 150,000 clones, approximately 86% seen once. The CDR3 has 16 residues. Unmatched junction bases numbered 4, after V lost 6 bases and J lost 0 bases. Germline CDR1 MNHEY, CDR2 SMNVEV (reference sequence). As to this clone: Its target is unknown.

J is TRBJ1-3 and V is TRBV27; 11 nucleotides align to TRBD1. Sequences were obtained from PBMCs. This receptor was identified in a man younger than 35 in good health and CMV-seropositive. The CDR3 nucleotides are TGTGCCAGCAGCCGGACAGGGGGCTTCTCTGGAAACACCATATATTTT. Protein product: CASSRTGGFSGNTIYF.